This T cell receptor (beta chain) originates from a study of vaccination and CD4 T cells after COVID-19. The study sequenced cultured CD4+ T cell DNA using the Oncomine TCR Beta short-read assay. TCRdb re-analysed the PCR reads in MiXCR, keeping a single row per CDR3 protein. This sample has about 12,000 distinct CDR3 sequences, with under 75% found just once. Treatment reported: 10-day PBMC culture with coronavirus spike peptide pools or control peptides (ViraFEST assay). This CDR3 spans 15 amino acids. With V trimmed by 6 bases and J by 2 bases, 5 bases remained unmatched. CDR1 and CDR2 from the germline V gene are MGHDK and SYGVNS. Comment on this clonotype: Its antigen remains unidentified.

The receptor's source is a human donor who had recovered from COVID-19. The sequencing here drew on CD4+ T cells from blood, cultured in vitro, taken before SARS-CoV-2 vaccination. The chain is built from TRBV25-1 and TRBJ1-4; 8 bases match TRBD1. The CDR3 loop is CASSARTGTNEKLFF. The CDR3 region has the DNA TGTGCCAGCAGCGCCCGGACAGGGACTAATGAAAAACTGTTTTTT.